The clone carrying this TCR beta chain appeared a single time. The antigen is undetermined. The sample belongs to a study of Ad26.COV2.S vaccination and SARS-CoV-2 variants. The overall study: Intramuscular Ad26.COV2.S doses were given once or twice, 56 days apart. Study-wide findings and caveats: For non-spike TCRs, breadth in vaccine recipients resembled that in placebo recipients. Using TCR breadth and depth analyses may have led to underestimated total T cell responses.

Deletions cut 1 base from V and 4 bases from J, with 7 bases between. This CDR3 region has 13 residues. Treatment of the sample: around 19 received Ad26.COV2.S at low or high dose, single or two shots; roughly five received placebo; per-sample allocation not given. Day 63 following the first vaccine or placebo injection was when the samples were taken. Ad26 vector vaccine expressed Wuhan-strain SARS-CoV-2 spike. Sequenced by immunoSEQ multiplex PCR; TCRdb stores in-frame clones only, minus some. The sample yields about 280,000 clones, approximately 89% seen once. The genes are TRBV12-3 or TRBV12-4 and TRBJ2-5; D call uncertain. The source material was peripheral blood, sampled in a trial of Ad26.COV2.S vaccine versus placebo. The sequence derives from a person aged 18-65 years who received the Ad26.COV2.S COVID-19 vaccine or a placebo. In DNA, the CDR3 is TGTGCCAGCAGTTTAGGTCTAGTAGAGACCCAGTACTTC. Its translation is CASSLGLVETQYF.